This TCR beta chain was obtained from a study of shared T cell receptors in the human thymus. Measured with immunoSEQ multiplex PCR; TCRdb has only the in-frame clones, and not every one. The repertoire consists of 640,000 or so clones, with around 87% occurring once and the leading ten covering approximately 0.0097%. Germline-derived CDR1 and CDR2 are MDHEN and SYDVKM. Between the trimmed V and J ends, which lost 3 bases and 1 base, there was a span of 15 bases. This CDR3 has 16 residues. The same data also went into a second study, on human thymus T cells. That source reports: Thymic repertoires of unrelated individuals were reported in related research to overlap highly.

This clonotype was obtained from a boy younger than two with a congenital heart defect. The sequencing input was thymocytes. The V gene is TRBV28, the J gene TRBJ2-5, with D unclear. The CDR3 region has the DNA TGTGCCAGCAGTTTTCCTCTAGAGGTTCCCCAAGAGACCCAGTACTTC. Translated, it gives CASSFPLEVPQETQYF.